These 22 T cell receptor beta chains share one sample of origin, sequenced in a study of CD8+ T cells in alopecia areata (dated by TCRdb to between 2018 and 2020). Library preparation was by the immunoSEQ multiplex PCR assay. To provide template for TCR sequencing, every sample had RNA extracted and reverse transcribed into cDNA. The immuneACCESS repertoire file appears here via TCRdb, limited to in-frame rearrangements. These files lack a portion of the clones; in checked studies, under half of the deficit traces to unresolved V genes, and the cause of the others is not known. A total of around 20,000 clones appear in this sample, roughly three fifths of them only once. The top ten hold 4.5% to 5.5% of the sample. CD4+ cells from a few biomarker-study patients were further sorted into CD25+CD127- cells. The specimen was CD4+ Tregs sorted from blood. Receptors originate from a human donor with alopecia areata.

There are a few counts of this clone. This chain connects TRBV14 to TRBJ2-7, with D uncertain. This CDR3 comprises 14 residues. Germline CDR1 SGHDN, CDR2 FVKESK. V was pared by 4 bases and J by 3 bases, with 13 bases between. CDR3 region: CASSPGLFSYEQYF. In nucleotides, the CDR3 is TGTGCCAGCAGCCCCGGCCTTTTTAGCTACGAGCAGTACTTC.

The chain employs TRBV7-9 and TRBJ1-2; the match to TRBD1 covers 7 bases. Germline CDR1 SEHNR, CDR2 FQNEAQ (reference sequence). The CDR3 runs 14 residues. V dropped 5 bases and J dropped 4; count of bases not matched to a gene: 7. The CDR3 DNA reads as TGTGCCAGCAGCAACCGACAGGGCCCCTATGGCTACACCTTC. The encoded protein is CASSNRQGPYGYTF.

V gene TRBV19 combines with J gene TRBJ2-7, with a weak D call TRBD2 (7 bases). Germline V gene sequence: CDR1 LNHDA, CDR2 SQIVND (reference sequence). With 5 bases removed from V and 6 bases from J, the gap between germline ends came to 20 bases. The CDR3 covers 15 residues. DNA of the CDR3: TGTGCCAGTAGTCGGGGGACTACAGGGCAAGGCGAGCAGTACTTC. Encoded protein: CASSRGTTGQGEQYF.

This clone turned up a few times. This chain joins TRBV7-3 and TRBJ2-2; perhaps TRBD2 as D (6 bases). Looked up from germline, CDR1 is SGHTA and CDR2 is FQGTGA. V gave up 3 bases and J gave up 6 bases, with 11 bases separating them. This CDR3 comprises 14 residues. The CDR3 DNA is TGTGCCAGCAGCTTTTCTAGCGTTTCCGGGGAGCTGTTTTTT. It codes for CASSFSSVSGELFF.

The chain has TRBV7-2 and TRBJ2-7; possible D gene TRBD1, 5 bases. The V gene's germline CDR1 is SGHTA and CDR2 FQGNSA. Trimming shortened V by 1 base and J by 4 bases, and 8 bases separated the two germline ends. This CDR3 spans 13 amino acids. DNA for the CDR3: TGTGCCAGCAGCTTAGTTAAGGGGTACGAGCAGTACTTC. Its translation: CASSLVKGYEQYF.

The V and J genes are TRBV5-1 and TRBJ2-7; D is unresolved. V was trimmed by 4 bases and J by 3 bases, leaving 11 bases between them. This CDR3 is 13 amino acids long. Germline CDR1 and CDR2: SGHRS and YFSETQ. The CDR3 DNA sequence: TGCGCCAGCAGCCCAGGACGGAACTACGAGCAGTACTTC. Amino acids: CASSPGRNYEQYF. Variable domain in full (rest from reference TRBV5-1 and TRBJ2-7): KAGVTQTPRYLIKTRGQQVTLSCSPISGHRSVSWYQQTPGQGLQFLFEYFSETQRNKGNFPGRFSGRQFSNSRSEMNVSTLELGDSALYLCASSPGRNYEQYFGPGTRLTVT.

The CDR3 spells CASSTHGGTAYNEQFF. The CDR3 DNA sequence: TGTGCCAGCAGTACGCATGGGGGCACTGCCTACAATGAGCAGTTCTTC. J is TRBJ2-1 and V is TRBV6-6, with a possible D match to TRBD1 (6 bases). The CDR3 length is 16 residues. V was shortened by 5 bases and J by 2 bases, with 16 bases between the two germline ends. Per the germline V gene, CDR1 is MNHNY and CDR2 is SVGAGI (reference sequence).

V and J are TRBV5-1 and TRBJ2-5; 9 bases agree with TRBD2. This CDR3 contains 16 residues. Germline V lookup: CDR1 SGHRS, CDR2 YFSETQ. Trimming at V came to 4 bases and at J to 2 bases, leaving 9 bases not matched to a gene. CDR3 protein: CASSLGLAKSQETQYF. Written as DNA, the CDR3 is TGCGCCAGCAGCCTGGGACTAGCTAAATCTCAAGAGACCCAGTACTTC.

In the case of this clone: At one boundary the junction diverges from the germline segment, which might be a read error. Other nucleotide sequences from this sample produce the same CDR3. The rearrangement links TRBV5-1 to TRBJ2-7; TRBD2 might be the D (5 bases). The CDR3 length is 14 residues. Germline V gene data show CDR1 as SGHRS and CDR2 as YFSETQ. The CDR3 spells CASSLADRDYEQYF. CDR3 sequence (DNA): TGCGCCAGCAGCTTGGCGGACCGCGACTACGAACAGTACTTC.

This clone came up a few times. The chain links TRBV12-5 to TRBJ2-1, with D maybe TRBD1 (5 bases). V lost 3 bases and J lost 1, with 7 bases in between. The CDR3 is 14 amino acids. Germline V gene sequence: CDR1 LGHNT, CDR2 FRNRAP. CDR3 region: CASGLGVSYNEQFF. CDR3 coding DNA: TGTGCTAGTGGTTTAGGGGTATCCTACAATGAGCAGTTCTTC.

This chain joins TRBV29-1 and TRBJ2-3; D uncertain. The V end was cut by 1 base, the J end by 2 bases, with 4 bases between. The CDR3 runs 12 residues. Germline V gene lookup returns CDR1 SQVTM and CDR2 ANQGSEA. The CDR3 region is CSVEGLTDTQYF. CDR3 sequence (DNA): TGCAGCGTTGAAGGCCTCACAGATACGCAGTATTTT.

The chain uses TRBV14 and TRBJ2-2; 8 nucleotides line up with TRBD1. This CDR3 is 16 amino acids long. Unmatched junction bases numbered 8, after V lost 4 bases and J lost 4 bases. Germline V gene sequence: CDR1 SGHDN, CDR2 FVKESK. The CDR3 spells CASSPGQGRGTGELFF. Here the CDR3 DNA reads TGTGCCAGCAGCCCCGGACAGGGTCGAGGCACCGGGGAGCTGTTTTTT.

This chain links TRBV11-2 with TRBJ2-7; D gene unclear. Trimming cost V 1 base and J 5 bases, with 12 bases left between them. This CDR3 is built from 14 residues. CDR1 SGHAT and CDR2 FQNNGV come from the germline V gene. CDR3 region: CASSLGRIFNEQYF. The CDR3 coding sequence is TGTGCCAGCAGCTTAGGACGGATTTTTAACGAGCAGTACTTC.

The V and J genes are TRBV10-3 and TRBJ2-7; TRBD1 aligns across 10 bases. The CDR3 length is 13 residues. V was clipped by 6 bases and J by 6 bases; unmatched bases: 5. Germline-derived CDR1 and CDR2 are ENHRY and SYGVKD. CDR3 loop: CAISRTGGGEQYF. The CDR3 region has the DNA TGTGCCATCAGCCGGACAGGGGGAGGCGAGCAGTACTTC.

V usage is TRBV10-3 and J usage is TRBJ1-1; D remains unclear. V lost 4 bases and J lost 0, with 6 bases in between. Germline CDR1 ENHRY, CDR2 SYGVKD. This CDR3 is 13 amino acids long. As DNA, the CDR3 is TGTGCCATCAGTGGAGGCCTGAACACTGAAGCTTTCTTT. The encoded protein is CAISGGLNTEAFF.

The V and J genes are TRBV7-9 and TRBJ1-3; no clear D gene. The V gene's germline CDR1 is SEHNR and CDR2 FQNEAQ (reference sequence). The V end lost 5 bases, the J end lost 0 bases, and 8 bases lay between the germline ends. This CDR3 spans 14 amino acids. CDR3 sequence: CASSPFPSGNTIYF. The CDR3 DNA reads TGTGCCAGCAGCCCGTTTCCCTCTGGAAACACCATATATTTT.

This clone was detected only a few times. The chain employs TRBV29-1 and TRBJ1-2, with D hard to call. V was trimmed by 7 bases and J by 0 bases, leaving 15 bases between them. CDR1 and CDR2 (germline): SQVTM, ANQGSEA. The CDR3 totals 14 residues. CDR3 coding DNA: TGCAGCGACCTCCCAATGCGAGCTAACTATGGCTACACCTTC. It specifies CSDLPMRANYGYTF.

The gene calls are TRBV7-2 and TRBJ2-3, with a possible D match to TRBD1 (6 bases). The CDR3 runs 12 residues. V lost 5 bases and J lost 6, with 9 bases in between. Germline V lookup: CDR1 SGHTA, CDR2 FQGNSA. The DNA for the CDR3 is TGTGCCAGCAGCCTAGACAGGGATACGCAGTATTTT. Its protein product is CASSLDRDTQYF.

The chain combines TRBV6-1 with TRBJ2-3; a weak D match, TRBD2 (6 bases). The CDR3 extends over 15 amino acids. Germline V CDR1 and CDR2: MNHNS, SASEGT. Trimming removed 1 base from V and 0 bases from J, with 8 bases in between. The CDR3 DNA reads as TGTGCCAGCAGTGAAGGACTAGTTAGCACAGATACGCAGTATTTT. This sequence encodes CASSEGLVSTDTQYF.

This clone was detected only a few times. V and J are TRBV4-2 and TRBJ2-3; D is ambiguous. Germline-derived CDR1 and CDR2 are LGHNA and YNFKEQ. The CDR3 contains 14 residues. V lost 2 bases to trimming and J lost 2 bases, with 8 bases between them. The CDR3 loop is CASSQLYTTDTQYF. The CDR3 region has the DNA TGTGCCAGCAGCCAACTGTATACCACAGATACGCAGTATTTT.

In regard to this clone: At one end the junction does not follow the germline gene, possibly because of a read error. This same CDR3 is encoded by further DNA sequences in the sample. V gene TRBV6-1 combines with J gene TRBJ2-7, with D possibly being TRBD1 or TRBD2 (5 bases each). The CDR3 consists of 15 residues. Germline V gives CDR1 MNHNS, CDR2 SASEGT. CDR3 sequence: CASTPRGAVSYEQYF. DNA for the CDR3: TGTGCCAGCACCCCCCGAGGGGCGGTCTCCTATGAGCAGTACTTC.

The chain employs TRBV9 and TRBJ2-1; D call uncertain. Trimming shortened V by 3 bases and J by 3 bases, and 16 bases separated the two germline ends. The CDR3 extends over 16 amino acids. The germline CDR1 and CDR2 sequences are SGDLS and YYNGEE. The CDR3 spells CASSDPGWNNYNEQFF. The DNA of the CDR3 is TGTGCCAGCAGCGACCCCGGCTGGAACAACTACAATGAGCAGTTCTTC.